This TCR beta chain was captured by sequencing in a study of T cells in women clearing cervical HPV infection. Regarding this clone: Its target is unknown. The observed sequence ends 3 residues before the CDR3 terminus, with the missing tail filled in from the germline J gene.

Sequencing was performed with immunoSEQ multiplex PCR; in TCRdb, only in-frame clones are kept and a portion is missing. Its table records some 30,000 clones. There are 14 residues in the CDR3. Germline V gene sequence: CDR1 GTSNPN, CDR2 SVGIG (reference sequence). General study findings and limits: Combining TCR richness with V gene abundances gave roughly 0.8 AUC.

The V gene is TRBV30, the J gene TRBJ2-4, with 10 bases identical to TRBD1. This receptor was taken from a woman between 18 and 70 years old with a cervical HPV16 infection that either progressed to CIN3+ or cleared (not recorded which). Sequenced material: blood buffy coat. The chain's CDR3 is CAWGGDRGNQPQYF. The DNA read from the CDR3 is TGTGCCTGGGGGGGGGACAGGGGAAATCAGCCT.